This TCR beta chain is from a study of neoadjuvant anti-PD-1 for oral cavity cancer. Study-level background: Patients without progression got a fourth dose around day 43.

Time point given: after neoadjuvant nivolumab, at surgical resection. This clone was picked up a small number of times. Generated by immunoSEQ multiplex PCR, the TCRdb table keeps only in-frame clones and is missing some. The sample lists around 13,000 clones; 60% to 80% were seen once. The clonotype originates from a person between 40 and 85 years old with oral cavity squamous cell carcinoma. The sample here was PBMCs, taken after nivolumab (anti-PD-1) treatment.

The CDR3 DNA follows: TGCAGCGTCAGCCCGACAGGGGGGTCCTCTGGAAACACCATATATTTT. As protein: CSVSPTGGSSGNTIYF. The J gene is TRBJ1-3, the V gene TRBV29-1, with 9 bases that match TRBD1. CDR3 length: 16 residues. With 6 bases clipped from V and 0 bases from J, the junction kept 9 bases outside the gene matches. Germline loops: CDR1 SQVTM, CDR2 ANQGSEA.